Shown below are 7 T cell receptor beta chains from a single sample sequenced in a study of cytomegalovirus exposure and HLA in healthy donors. Data came from immunoSEQ multiplex PCR; TCRdb stores just in-frame clones and leaves some out. This sample carries 65,000 to 75,000 clones, 96% of them seen once, and the ten largest clones take roughly 5%. Specimen: PBMCs. These receptors were taken from a woman between 18 and 30 years old in good health and CMV-seropositive.

The V gene is TRBV27, the J gene TRBJ1-6, with D possibly TRBD1 on 5 matching bases. The CDR3 length is 15 residues. Germline values: CDR1 MNHEY, CDR2 SMNVEV (reference sequence). V gave up 3 bases and J gave up 8 bases, with 14 bases separating them. The DNA for the CDR3 is TGTGCCAGCAGTTTTAATCCAACGGGGGATTCACCCCTCCACTTT. Its protein is CASSFNPTGDSPLHF.

V and J are TRBV30 and TRBJ1-1, with 7 bases matching TRBD1. The V and J ends lost 8 bases and 1 base, in that order; junction bases with no gene match: 4. Germline V lookup: CDR1 GTSNPN, CDR2 SVGIG (reference sequence). The CDR3 sequence is 12 residues long. The CDR3 region is CAGNRGNTEAFF. The CDR3 nucleotides are TGTGCCGGAAACAGGGGGAACACTGAAGCTTTCTTT.

This clone was counted only a few times. This rearrangement joins TRBV4-1 to TRBJ2-5, with TRBD2 identical over 8 bases. This CDR3 region has 16 residues. Unmatched junction bases numbered 4, after V lost 0 bases and J lost 1 base. From germline, CDR1 is MGHRA and CDR2 YSYEKL. Here the CDR3 reads CASSQESGRAQETQYF. The CDR3 bases are TGCGCCAGCAGCCAAGAATCCGGGAGGGCCCAAGAGACCCAGTACTTC.

The rearrangement links TRBV6-6 to TRBJ1-1, with TRBD1 as a possible D gene (5 bases). The CDR3 runs 12 residues. Germline CDR1 and CDR2: MNHNY and SVGAGI (reference sequence). Trimming took 6 bases from V and 10 from J, leaving 15 bases between them. This CDR3 reads CASRTQGFRAFF. Here the CDR3 DNA reads TGTGCCAGCAGAACCCAGGGTTTTCGAGCTTTCTTT.

In the case of this clone: Because the CDR3's place on the DNA is in doubt, the DNA is left out and the CDR3 is given as listed by TCRdb. The rearrangement joins TRBV5-1 to TRBJ1-1; TRBD1 is taken as the D call from the table, unchecked against the DNA. The CDR3 contains 14 residues when both ends are counted. CDR1 and CDR2 from the germline V gene are SGHRS and YFSETQ. The CDR3 here is CASSSSTGGTEAFF.

The V gene is TRBV21-1, the J gene TRBJ2-6; the table names TRBD1, a call not compared with the DNA. TRBV21-1 is labeled a pseudogene. The CDR3 contains 17 residues. The CDR3 DNA reads as TGTGCCAGCAGCAACAGGACAGGGCGCTCTGGGGCCAACGTCCTGACTTTC. Its translation is CASSNRTGRSGANVLTF.

This clone was counted a single time. The chain combines TRBV10-3 with TRBJ1-2, with TRBD1 matching over 10 bases. Germline V gene data show CDR1 as ENHRY and CDR2 as SYGVKD. The J segment lost 4 bases and the V segment lost 3 bases, leaving 2 bases of the junction unmatched. The CDR3 spans 14 residues. As DNA, the CDR3 is TGTGCCATCAGTGACCGGGACAGGGGCTATGGCTACACCTTC. Protein product: CAISDRDRGYGYTF.